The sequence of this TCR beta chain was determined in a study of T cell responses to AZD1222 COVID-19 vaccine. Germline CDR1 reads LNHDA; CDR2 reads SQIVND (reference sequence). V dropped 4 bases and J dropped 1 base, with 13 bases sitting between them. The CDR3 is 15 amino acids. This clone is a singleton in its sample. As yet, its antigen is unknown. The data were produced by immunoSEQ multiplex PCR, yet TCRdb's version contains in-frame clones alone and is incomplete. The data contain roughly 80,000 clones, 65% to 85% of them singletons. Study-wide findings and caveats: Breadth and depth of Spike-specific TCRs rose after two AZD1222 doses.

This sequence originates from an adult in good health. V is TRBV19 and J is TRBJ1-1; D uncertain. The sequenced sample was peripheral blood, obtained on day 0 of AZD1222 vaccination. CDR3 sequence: CASSKQEIPNTEAFF. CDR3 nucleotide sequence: TGTGCCAGTAGTAAGCAGGAAATCCCGAACACTGAAGCTTTCTTT.